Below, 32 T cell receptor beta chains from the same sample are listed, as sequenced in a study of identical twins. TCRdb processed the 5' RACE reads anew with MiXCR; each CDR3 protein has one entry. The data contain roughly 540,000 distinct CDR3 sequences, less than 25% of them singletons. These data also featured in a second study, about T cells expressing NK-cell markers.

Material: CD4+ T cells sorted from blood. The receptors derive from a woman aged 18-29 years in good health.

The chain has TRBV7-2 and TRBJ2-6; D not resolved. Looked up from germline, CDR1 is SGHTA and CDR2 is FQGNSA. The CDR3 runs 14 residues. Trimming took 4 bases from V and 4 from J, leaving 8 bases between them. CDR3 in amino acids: CASSSRLGANVLTF. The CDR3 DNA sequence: TGTGCCAGCAGCTCGCGCCTCGGGGCCAACGTCCTGACTTTC.

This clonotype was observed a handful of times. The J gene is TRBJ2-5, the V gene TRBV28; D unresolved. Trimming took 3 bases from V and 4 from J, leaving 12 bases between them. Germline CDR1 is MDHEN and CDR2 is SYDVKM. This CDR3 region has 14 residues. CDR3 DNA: TGTGCCAGCAGTTTCCGGCGGAGTCCAGAGACCCAGTACTTC. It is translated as CASSFRRSPETQYF. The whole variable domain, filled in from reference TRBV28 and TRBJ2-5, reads DVKVTQSSRYLVKRTGEKVFLECVQDMDHENMFWYRQDPGLGLRLIYFSYDVKMKEKGDIPEGYSVSREKKERFSLILESASTNQTSMYLCASSFRRSPETQYFGPGTRLLVL.

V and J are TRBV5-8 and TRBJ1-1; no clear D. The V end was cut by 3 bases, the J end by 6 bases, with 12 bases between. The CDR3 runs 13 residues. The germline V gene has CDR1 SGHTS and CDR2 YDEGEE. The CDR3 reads CASSSRMGAEAFF. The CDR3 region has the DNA TGTGCCAGCAGCTCTCGGATGGGTGCTGAAGCTTTCTTT.

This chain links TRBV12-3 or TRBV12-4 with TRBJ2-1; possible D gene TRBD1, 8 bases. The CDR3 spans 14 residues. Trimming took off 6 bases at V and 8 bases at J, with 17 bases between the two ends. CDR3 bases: TGTGCCAGCAGCAAAAGACAGGGGAGGGATGAGCAGTTCTTC. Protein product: CASSKRQGRDEQFF.

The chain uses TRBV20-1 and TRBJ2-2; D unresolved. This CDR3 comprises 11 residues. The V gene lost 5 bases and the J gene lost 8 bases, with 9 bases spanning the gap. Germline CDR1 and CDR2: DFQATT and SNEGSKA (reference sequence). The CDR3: CSARSRGELFF. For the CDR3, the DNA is TGCAGTGCTCGGTCGAGGGGGGAGCTGTTTTTT.

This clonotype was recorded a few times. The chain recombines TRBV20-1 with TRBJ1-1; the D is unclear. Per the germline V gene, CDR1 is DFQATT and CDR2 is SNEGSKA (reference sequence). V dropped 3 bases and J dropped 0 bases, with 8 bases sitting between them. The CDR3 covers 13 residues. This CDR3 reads CSASGRMNTEAFF. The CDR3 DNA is TGCAGTGCTAGCGGGAGGATGAACACTGAAGCTTTCTTT.

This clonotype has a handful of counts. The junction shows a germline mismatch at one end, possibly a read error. In DNA, the CDR3 is TGTGCCATCAGCGGGGTCGAGGGTGGAGAGCAGTACTTC. Its translation: CAISGVEGGEQYF. The rearrangement joins TRBV7-2 to TRBJ2-7, with 7 bases matching TRBD2. Germline V gene lookup returns CDR1 SGHTA and CDR2 FQGNSA. This CDR3 is built from 13 residues.

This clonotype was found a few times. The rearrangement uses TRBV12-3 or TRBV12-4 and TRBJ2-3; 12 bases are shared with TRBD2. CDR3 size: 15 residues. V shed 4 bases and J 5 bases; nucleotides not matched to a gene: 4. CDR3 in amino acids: CASSSPTSGRDTQYF. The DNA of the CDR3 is TGTGCCAGCAGTTCACCGACTAGCGGGAGAGATACGCAGTATTTT.

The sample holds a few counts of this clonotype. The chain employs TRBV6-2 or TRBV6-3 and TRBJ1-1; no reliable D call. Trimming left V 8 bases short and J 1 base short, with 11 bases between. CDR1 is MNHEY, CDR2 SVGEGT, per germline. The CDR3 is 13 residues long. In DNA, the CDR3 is TGTGCCAGCCACCCTGTGCCGAACACTGAAGCTTTCTTT. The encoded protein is CASHPVPNTEAFF.

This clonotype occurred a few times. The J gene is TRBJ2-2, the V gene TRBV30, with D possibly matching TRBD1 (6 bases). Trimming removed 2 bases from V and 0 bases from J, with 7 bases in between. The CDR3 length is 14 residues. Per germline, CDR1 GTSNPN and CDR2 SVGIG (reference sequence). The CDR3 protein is CAWSNRANTGELFF. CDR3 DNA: TGTGCCTGGAGTAACAGGGCGAACACCGGGGAGCTGTTTTTT.

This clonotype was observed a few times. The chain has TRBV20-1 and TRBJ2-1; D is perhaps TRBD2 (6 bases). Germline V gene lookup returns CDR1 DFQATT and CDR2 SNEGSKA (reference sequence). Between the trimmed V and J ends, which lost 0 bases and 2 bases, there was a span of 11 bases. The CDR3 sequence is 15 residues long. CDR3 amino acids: CSARDPGLPYNEQFF. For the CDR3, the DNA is TGCAGTGCTAGAGACCCGGGACTCCCCTACAATGAGCAGTTCTTC.

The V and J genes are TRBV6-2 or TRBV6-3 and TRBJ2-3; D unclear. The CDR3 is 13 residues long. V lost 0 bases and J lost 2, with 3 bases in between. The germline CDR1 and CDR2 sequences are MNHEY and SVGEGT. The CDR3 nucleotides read TGTGCCAGCAGTTACTCTACCACAGATACGCAGTATTTT. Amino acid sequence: CASSYSTTDTQYF.

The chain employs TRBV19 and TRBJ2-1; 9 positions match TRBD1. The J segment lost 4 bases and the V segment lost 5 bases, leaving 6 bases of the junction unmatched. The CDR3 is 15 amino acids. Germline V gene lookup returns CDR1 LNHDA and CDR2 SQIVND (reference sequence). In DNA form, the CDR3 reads TGTGCCAGTAGTTATACCGGGACAGGGTACAATGAGCAGTTCTTC. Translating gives CASSYTGTGYNEQFF.

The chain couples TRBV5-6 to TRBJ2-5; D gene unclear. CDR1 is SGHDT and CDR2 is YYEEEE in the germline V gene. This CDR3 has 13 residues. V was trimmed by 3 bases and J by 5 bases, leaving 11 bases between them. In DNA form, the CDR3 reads TGTGCCAGCAGCTCTAGTGCCGGGGAGACCCAGTACTTC. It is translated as CASSSSAGETQYF.

The chain's CDR3 is CASSPGFRPSYNEQFF. The DNA for the CDR3 is TGTGCCAGCAGCCCGGGCTTCCGGCCCTCCTACAATGAGCAGTTCTTC. The chain is built from TRBV9 and TRBJ2-1; D unclear. With 4 bases removed from V and 0 bases from J, the gap between germline ends came to 14 bases. Looked up from germline, CDR1 is SGDLS and CDR2 is YYNGEE. This CDR3 is built from 16 residues.

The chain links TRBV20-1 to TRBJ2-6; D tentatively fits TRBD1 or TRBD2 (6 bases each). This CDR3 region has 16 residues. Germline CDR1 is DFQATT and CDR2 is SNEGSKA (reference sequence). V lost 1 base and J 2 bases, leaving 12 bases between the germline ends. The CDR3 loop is CSARVTRGAGANVLTF. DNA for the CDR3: TGCAGTGCTAGAGTTACGAGGGGGGCTGGGGCCAACGTCCTGACTTTC.

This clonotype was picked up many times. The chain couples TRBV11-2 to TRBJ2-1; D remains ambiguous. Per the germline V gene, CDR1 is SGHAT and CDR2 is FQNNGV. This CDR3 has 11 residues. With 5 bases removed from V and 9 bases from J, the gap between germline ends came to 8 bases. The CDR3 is CASSLIGEQFF. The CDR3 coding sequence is TGTGCCAGCAGCCTTATCGGTGAGCAGTTCTTC.

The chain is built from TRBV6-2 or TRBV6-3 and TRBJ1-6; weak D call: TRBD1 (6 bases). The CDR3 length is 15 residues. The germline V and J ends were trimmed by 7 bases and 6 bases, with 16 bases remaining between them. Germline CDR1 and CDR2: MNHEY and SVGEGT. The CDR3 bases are TGTGCCAGCACTCCGGGCAGGGGACGTAATTCACCCCTCCACTTT. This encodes CASTPGRGRNSPLHF.

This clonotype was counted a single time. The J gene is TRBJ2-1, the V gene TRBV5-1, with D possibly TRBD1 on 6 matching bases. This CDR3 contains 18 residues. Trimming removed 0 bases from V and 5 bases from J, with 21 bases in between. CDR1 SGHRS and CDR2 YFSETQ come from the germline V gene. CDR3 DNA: TGCGCCAGCAGCTTGGGAAGACACGGGACACTCACCCACAATGAGCAGTTCTTC. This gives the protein CASSLGRHGTLTHNEQFF.

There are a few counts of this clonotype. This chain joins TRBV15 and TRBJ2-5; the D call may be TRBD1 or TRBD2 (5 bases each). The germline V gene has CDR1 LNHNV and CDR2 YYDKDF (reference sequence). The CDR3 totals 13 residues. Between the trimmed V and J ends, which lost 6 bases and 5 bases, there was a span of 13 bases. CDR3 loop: CATRPGTGETQYF. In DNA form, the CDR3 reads TGTGCCACCAGGCCTGGGACGGGGGAGACCCAGTACTTC.

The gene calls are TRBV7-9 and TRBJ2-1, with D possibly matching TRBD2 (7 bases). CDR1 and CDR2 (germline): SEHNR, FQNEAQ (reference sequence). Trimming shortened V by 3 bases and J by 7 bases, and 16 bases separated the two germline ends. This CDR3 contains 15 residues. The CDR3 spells CASSFQAGATNEQFF. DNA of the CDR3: TGTGCCAGCAGCTTTCAGGCGGGGGCGACTAATGAGCAGTTCTTC.

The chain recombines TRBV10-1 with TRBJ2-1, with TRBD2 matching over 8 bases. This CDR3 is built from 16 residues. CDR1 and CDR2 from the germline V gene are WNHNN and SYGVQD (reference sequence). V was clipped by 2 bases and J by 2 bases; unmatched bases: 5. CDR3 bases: TGCGCCAGCAGTGAGGGTAGCGGGGTCCCCTACAATGAGCAGTTCTTC. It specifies CASSEGSGVPYNEQFF.

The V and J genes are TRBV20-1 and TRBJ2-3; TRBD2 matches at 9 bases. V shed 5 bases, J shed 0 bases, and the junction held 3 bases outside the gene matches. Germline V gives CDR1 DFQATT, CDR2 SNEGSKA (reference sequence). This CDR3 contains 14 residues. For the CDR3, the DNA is TGCAGTGCTGCTCTAGCGGGGAGCACAGATACGCAGTATTTT. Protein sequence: CSAALAGSTDTQYF.

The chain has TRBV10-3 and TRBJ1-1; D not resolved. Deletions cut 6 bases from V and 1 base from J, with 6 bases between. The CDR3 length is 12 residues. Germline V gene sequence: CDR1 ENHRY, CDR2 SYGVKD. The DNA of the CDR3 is TGTGCCATCAGCTCGAGGAACACTGAAGCTTTCTTT. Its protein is CAISSRNTEAFF.

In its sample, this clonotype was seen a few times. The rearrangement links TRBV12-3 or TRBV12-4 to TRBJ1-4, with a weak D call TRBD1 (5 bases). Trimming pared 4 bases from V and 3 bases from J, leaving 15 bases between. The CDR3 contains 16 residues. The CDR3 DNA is TGTGCCAGCAGTTACTGGGGCAGGGCCTCTAATGAAAAACTGTTTTTT. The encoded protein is CASSYWGRASNEKLFF.

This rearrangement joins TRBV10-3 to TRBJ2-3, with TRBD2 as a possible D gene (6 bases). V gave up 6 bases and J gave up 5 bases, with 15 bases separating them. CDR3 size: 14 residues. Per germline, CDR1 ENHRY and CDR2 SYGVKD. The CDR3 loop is CAISRDSPRDTQYF. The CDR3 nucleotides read TGTGCCATCAGCCGGGACTCCCCACGAGATACGCAGTATTTT.

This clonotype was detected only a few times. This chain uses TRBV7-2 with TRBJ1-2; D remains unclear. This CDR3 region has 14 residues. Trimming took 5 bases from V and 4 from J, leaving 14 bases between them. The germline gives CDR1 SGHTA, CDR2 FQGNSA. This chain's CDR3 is CASSLNPRRYGYTF. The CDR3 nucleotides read TGTGCCAGCAGCCTTAATCCCAGACGCTATGGCTACACCTTC.

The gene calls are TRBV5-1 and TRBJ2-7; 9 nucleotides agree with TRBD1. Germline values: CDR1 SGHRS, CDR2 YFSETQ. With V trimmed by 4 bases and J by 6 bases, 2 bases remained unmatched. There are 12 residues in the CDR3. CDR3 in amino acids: CASSEQGAEQYF. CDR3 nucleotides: TGCGCCAGCAGCGAACAGGGGGCCGAGCAGTACTTC.

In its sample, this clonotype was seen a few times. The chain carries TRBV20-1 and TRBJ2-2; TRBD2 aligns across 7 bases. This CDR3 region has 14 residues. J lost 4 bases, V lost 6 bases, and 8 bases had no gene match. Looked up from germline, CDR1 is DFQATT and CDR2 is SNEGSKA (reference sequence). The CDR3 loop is CSARGGEGTGELFF. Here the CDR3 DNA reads TGCAGTGCCCGAGGAGGGGAGGGCACCGGGGAGCTGTTTTTT.

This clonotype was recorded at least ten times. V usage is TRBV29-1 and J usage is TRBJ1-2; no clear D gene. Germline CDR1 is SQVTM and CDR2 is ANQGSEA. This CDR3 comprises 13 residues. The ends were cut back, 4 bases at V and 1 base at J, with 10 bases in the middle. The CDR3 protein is CSVVQQNNYGYTF. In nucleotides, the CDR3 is TGCAGCGTTGTTCAACAGAATAACTATGGCTACACCTTC.

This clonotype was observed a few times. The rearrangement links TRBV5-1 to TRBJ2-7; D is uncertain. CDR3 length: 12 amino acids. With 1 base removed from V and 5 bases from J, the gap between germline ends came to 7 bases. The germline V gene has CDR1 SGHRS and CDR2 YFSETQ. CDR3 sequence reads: CASSLNGNEQYF. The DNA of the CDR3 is TGCGCCAGCAGCTTGAATGGTAACGAGCAGTACTTC. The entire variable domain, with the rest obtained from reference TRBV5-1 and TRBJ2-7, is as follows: KAGVTQTPRYLIKTRGQQVTLSCSPISGHRSVSWYQQTPGQGLQFLFEYFSETQRNKGNFPGRFSGRQFSNSRSEMNVSTLELGDSALYLCASSLNGNEQYFGPGTRLTVT.

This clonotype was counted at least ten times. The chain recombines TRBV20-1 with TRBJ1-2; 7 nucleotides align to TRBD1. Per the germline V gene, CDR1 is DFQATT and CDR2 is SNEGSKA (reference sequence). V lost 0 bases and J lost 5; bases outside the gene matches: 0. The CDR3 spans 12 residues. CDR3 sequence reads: CSAREQGYGYTF. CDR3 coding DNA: TGCAGTGCTAGAGAACAGGGGTATGGCTACACCTTC.